The next 9 T cell receptor beta chains were all read from a single sample in a study of chemoradiotherapy in HPV16-positive cancers. Sequencing used immunoSEQ multiplex PCR; TCRdb keeps in-frame clones, though not all of them. The sample has about 10,000 clones, approximately 90% seen once; the top ten hold less than 2%. The sequencing used blood, collected from a patient who underwent chemoradiotherapy. The origin of the receptors is a human donor with HPV-associated anogenital cancer.

The chain is built from TRBV4-3 and TRBJ2-1, with D tentatively TRBD2 (7 bases). The CDR3 runs 17 residues. The germline V and J ends were trimmed by 4 bases and 0 bases, with 16 bases remaining between them. The germline V gene has CDR1 LGHNA and CDR2 YSLEER. The CDR3 sequence is CASSPSAAGASYNEQFF. CDR3 coding DNA: TGCGCCAGCAGCCCCTCGGCGGCGGGGGCCTCCTACAATGAGCAGTTCTTC.

A word on this clone: At one end the junction does not follow the germline gene, possibly because of a read error. The chain joins TRBV11-1 to TRBJ2-3; 14 nucleotides match TRBD2. The CDR3 is 19 residues long. The V gene's germline CDR1 is SGHAT and CDR2 FQDESV (reference sequence). The CDR3 loop is CASSPRLAGGSWGTDTQYF. For the CDR3, the DNA is TGTGCCAGCAGCCCCAGACTAGCGGGGGGGAGTTGGGGCACTGATACGCAGTATTTT.

The chain uses TRBV10-3 and TRBJ2-1; D not resolved. Trimming shortened V by 4 bases and J by 7 bases, and 11 bases separated the two germline ends. In germline, CDR1 is ENHRY, CDR2 SYGVKD. The CDR3 runs to 13 residues. The CDR3 DNA sequence: TGTGCCATCAGTGGAAACCTAGGAAATGAGCAGTTCTTC. Translated: CAISGNLGNEQFF.

V gene TRBV5-5 combines with J gene TRBJ1-6; 7 bases align to TRBD1. The CDR3 consists of 16 residues. Trimming at V came to 1 base and at J to 6 bases, leaving 7 bases not matched to a gene. Germline-derived CDR1 and CDR2 are SGHKS and YYEKEE (reference sequence). The CDR3: CASSLPSGTVNSPLHF. CDR3 DNA: TGTGCCAGCAGCTTGCCCTCCGGGACAGTTAATTCACCCCTCCACTTT. Full variable domain (remainder filled in from reference TRBV5-5 and TRBJ1-6): DAGVTQSPTHLIKTRGQQVTLRCSPISGHKSVSWYQQVLGQGPQFIFQYYEKEERGRGNFPDRFSARQFPNYSSELNVNALLLGDSALYLCASSLPSGTVNSPLHFGNGTRLTVT.

The chain carries TRBV11-2 and TRBJ1-1; D remains unclear. The CDR3 length is 12 residues. Between the trimmed V and J ends, which lost 3 bases and 1 base, there was a span of 3 bases. CDR1 and CDR2 (germline): SGHAT, FQNNGV. This CDR3 is CASSFSNTEAFF. Here the CDR3 DNA reads TGTGCCAGCAGCTTTTCGAACACTGAAGCTTTCTTT.

This rearrangement joins TRBV27 to TRBJ2-7; D is possibly TRBD1 (6 bases). CDR3 length: 14 residues. Between the trimmed V and J ends, which lost 2 bases and 6 bases, there was a span of 14 bases. The germline V gene has CDR1 MNHEY and CDR2 SMNVEV (reference sequence). The CDR3 DNA is TGTGCCAGCAGTTTACGGCAGGGGCTCGGCGAGCAGTACTTC. Translating it yields CASSLRQGLGEQYF.

This chain joins TRBV18 and TRBJ1-1; D is ambiguous. The CDR3 consists of 12 residues. CDR1 is KGHSH, CDR2 LQKENI, per germline. Trimming removed 0 bases at V and 6 bases at J, with 5 bases between. In nucleotides, the CDR3 is TGTGCCAGCTCACCACCGGTACCTGAAGCTTTCTTT. Encoded protein: CASSPPVPEAFF.

The V gene is TRBV5-4, the J gene TRBJ1-5; D unclear. In germline, CDR1 is SGHNT, CDR2 YYREEE (reference sequence). V lost 2 bases and J 9 bases, leaving 12 bases between the germline ends. The CDR3 is made up of 13 amino acids. The CDR3 DNA follows: TGTGCCAGCAGCTTAGACAAGCGTCCGCCCCAGCATTTT. Translation gives CASSLDKRPPQHF. Variable domain in full (rest from reference TRBV5-4 and TRBJ1-5): ETGVTQSPTHLIKTRGQQVTLRCSSQSGHNTVSWYQQALGQGPQFIFQYYREEENGRGNFPPRFSGLQFPNYSSELNVNALELDDSALYLCASSLDKRPPQHFGDGTRLSIL.

The chain combines TRBV5-5 with TRBJ1-5; D perhaps matches TRBD1 (5 bases). CDR3 length: 13 amino acids. Germline loops: CDR1 SGHKS, CDR2 YYEKEE (reference sequence). The V gene lost 4 bases and the J gene lost 7 bases, with 12 bases spanning the gap. CDR3 residues: CASSPEWGQPQHF. The DNA for the CDR3 is TGTGCCAGCAGCCCGGAATGGGGGCAGCCCCAGCATTTT.